Reported below is one TCR beta chain. No antigen is known for it. The sample belongs to a study of OX40 agonist ivuxolimab in advanced cancers. Study in general: The study treated patients with ivuxolimab, an agonistic anti-OX40 (CD134) antibody.

Baseline was the first blood sampling point, followed by cycle 4 day 1 and cycle 7 day 1. The data were produced by immunoSEQ multiplex PCR, yet TCRdb's version contains in-frame clones alone and is incomplete. The sample has some 50,000 clones; around 87% are singletons. Broader study findings: At doses 0.1 to 3.0 mg/kg, CD4+ and CD8+ clones expanded.

Source: CD4+ or CD8+ T cells sorted from blood, taken in a trial of the OX40 agonist ivuxolimab. This clonotype originated in an adult with an advanced solid tumor such as melanoma, head and neck, liver or kidney cancer.

CDR3 sequence (DNA): TGTGCCAGCAGCTTGGACAGAAGCTCCTACGAGCAGTACTTC. Protein product: CASSLDRSSYEQYF. J is TRBJ2-7 and V is TRBV5-6; no reliable D call. Trimming stripped 0 bases from V and 0 bases from J, with 7 bases between. This CDR3 spans 14 amino acids. CDR1 is SGHDT and CDR2 is YYEEEE in the germline V gene. Variable domain in full (rest from reference TRBV5-6 and TRBJ2-7): DAGVTQSPTHLIKTRGQQVTLRCSPKSGHDTVSWYQQALGQGPQFIFQYYEEEERQRGNFPDRFSGHQFPNYSSELNVNALLLGDSALYLCASSLDRSSYEQYFGPGTRLTVT.